The 4 T cell receptor beta chains below come from one sample, sequenced in a study of T cells in Graves' hyperthyroidism and ophthalmopathy (dated by TCRdb to about 2019). Library generation was performed with multiplex PCR. TCRdb names Illumina HiSeq 2000 as the instrument used. TCR beta CDR3 regions were amplified from RNA transcripts. The first round of RT-PCR for the TCR CDR3 was performed with the HTBI primer set and the Qiagen OneStep RT-PCR kit. TCRdb itself trimmed the public reads at Q25 with fastp, ran MiXCR and retained productive beta chains. CDR3 protein sequences are deduplicated, and each keeps its most common genes and DNA. This sample holds approximately 640,000 distinct CDR3 sequences; 15% to 20% were observed only once. Around 15% of the sample lies in the top ten. The sequencing input was blood. The receptors were sampled from a man aged 50 to 60 with Graves' hyperthyroidism.

The chain has TRBV20-1 and TRBJ2-7, with a weak D call TRBD2 (5 bases). The CDR3 is 11 residues long. Per the germline V gene, CDR1 is DFQATT and CDR2 is SNEGSKA (reference sequence). V was pared by 5 bases and J by 4 bases, with 9 bases between. Written as DNA, the CDR3 is TGCAGTGCTCCCCTAGCTTACGAGCAGTACTTC. This translates into CSAPLAYEQYF.

The chain is built from TRBV29-1 and TRBJ1-2, with 8 bases identical to TRBD1. V shed 6 bases and J 3 bases; nucleotides not matched to a gene: 3. The germline V gene has CDR1 SQVTM and CDR2 ANQGSEA. The CDR3 sequence is 12 residues long. The CDR3 region is CSVGQGHYGYTF. In DNA form, the CDR3 reads TGCAGCGTCGGACAGGGCCACTATGGCTACACCTTC.

As to this clonotype: A read error may produce the germline difference seen at one junction end. The chain employs TRBV12-3 or TRBV12-4 and TRBJ2-1; 10 bases are a match to TRBD2. The CDR3 sequence is 15 residues long. CDR3 sequence reads: CASRIAGGSYIEQFF. The CDR3 coding sequence is TGTGCCAGCAGAATAGCGGGAGGCTCCTACATTGAGCAGTTCTTC.

This clonotype was detected ten times or more. The chain combines TRBV30 with TRBJ1-2, with TRBD1 as a possible D gene (5 bases). The germline V and J ends were trimmed by 6 bases and 4 bases, with 12 bases remaining between them. Germline V lookup: CDR1 GTSNPN, CDR2 SVGIG (reference sequence). This CDR3 spans 12 amino acids. The CDR3 DNA reads TGTGCCTGCTCCCAGGGATCCTATGGCTACACCTTC. This translates into CACSQGSYGYTF.